This TCR beta chain emerged from a study of molecular identifiers for immune sequencing clone quantification. This clonotype was observed many times. The V gene lost 8 bases and the J gene lost 8 bases, with 22 bases spanning the gap. This CDR3 region has 15 residues. Germline values: CDR1 MNHEY, CDR2 SVGAGI. In TCRdb, the PCR reads were re-called with MiXCR into one record per CDR3 protein. Among 490,000 or so distinct CDR3 sequences listed, roughly 26% were seen once. Sequenced material: naive CD8+ T cells from blood, with Jurkat cell RNA spiked in. The subset denotes: FACS-sorted CD8+CD4-CCR7+CD45RA+ naive T cells. This TCR was sampled from a human donor in good health. Some libraries in this study had Jurkat cell RNA spiked in. V is TRBV6-5 and J is TRBJ2-1; D possibly corresponds to TRBD2 (6 bases). Here the CDR3 reads CASQSYPGVGHEQFF. DNA for the CDR3: TGTGCCAGCCAAAGTTACCCGGGGGTAGGGCATGAGCAGTTCTTC.